This is a list of T cell receptor beta chains from one sample in a study of blood T cell repertoires in COVID-19. The method was immunoSEQ multiplex PCR; TCRdb's version includes in-frame clones alone and lacks a portion of them. This table holds tens of thousands of clones, 80% found once. Specimen: peripheral blood. The origin of the receptors is an elderly woman with acute or convalescent COVID-19. Each CDR3 is given with its conserved first and last residue. D genes are given only for firm matches. Clone size is given for some rows only: seen once, a few or many times, or a class if the clone is expanded.

D gene,V gene,J gene,clone size,CDR3 protein,CDR3 DNA
TRBD1,TRBV19,TRBJ1-2,NA,CASSETGGLNYGYTF,TGTGCCAGTAGTGAGACAGGGGGCCTCAACTATGGCTACACCTTC
NA,TRBV12-5,TRBJ2-3,NA,CASVPGLGHNTQYF,TGTGCTAGTGTCCCGGGGTTGGGACATAATACGCAGTATTTT
NA,TRBV2,TRBJ1-6,NA,CASSERGSNSPLHF,TGTGCCAGCAGTGAACGGGGGTCAAATTCACCCCTCCACTTT
NA,TRBV12-2,TRBJ2-1,few,CASRLRYSDNEQFF,TGTGCAAGTCGCTTACGGTATAGTGACAATGAGCAGTTCTTC
TRBD1,TRBV2,TRBJ2-4,few,CASSPSQGVGNIQYF,TGTGCCAGCAGTCCTTCTCAGGGGGTTGGAAACATTCAGTACTTC
NA,TRBV6-5,TRBJ2-2,NA,CASSYIGATGELFF,TGTGCCAGCAGTTACATTGGGGCCACCGGGGAGCTGTTTTTT
TRBD2,TRBV20-1,TRBJ2-7,many,CSASASGGAYEQYF,TGCAGTGCTAGTGCTAGCGGGGGAGCCTACGAGCAGTACTTC
TRBD1,TRBV30,TRBJ2-5,few,CAWRPGQGRETQYF,TGTGCCTGGAGGCCGGGACAGGGGCGCGAGACCCAGTACTTC
TRBD2,TRBV6-5,TRBJ2-1,NA,CASSWRGGRDEQFF,TGTGCCAGCAGTTGGCGGGGGGGCCGGGATGAGCAGTTCTTC
TRBD1,TRBV2,TRBJ2-7,NA,CASRGGQAPHEQYF,TGTGCCAGCAGGGGGGGACAGGCGCCCCACGAGCAGTACTTC
NA,TRBV27,TRBJ2-7,NA,CASRRGGYEQYF,TGTGCCAGCAGGAGGGGGGGCTACGAGCAGTACTTC
TRBD1,TRBV27,TRBJ2-1,NA,CASSLTGTGRNEQFF,TGTGCCAGCAGTCTAACCGGGACAGGGAGAAATGAGCAGTTCTTC
TRBD1,TRBV3-1/TRBV3-2,TRBJ2-1,NA,CASSGQGASEQFF,TGTGCCAGCAGTGGACAGGGGGCTTCTGAGCAGTTCTTC
NA,TRBV5-1,TRBJ2-5,few,CASSQTTRYQETQYF,TGCGCCAGCAGCCAGACTACTAGGTACCAAGAGACCCAGTACTTC
NA,TRBV7-9,TRBJ2-3,NA,CASSLARTGLETQYF,TGTGCCAGCAGCTTAGCGAGAACAGGCCTAGAAACGCAGTATTTT
TRBD2,TRBV3-1/TRBV3-2,TRBJ2-3,NA,CASSHAFLAGGPDTQYF,TGTGCCAGCAGCCATGCCTTTTTAGCGGGGGGGCCAGATACGCAGTATTTT
NA,TRBV7-2,TRBJ2-1,NA,CASSLGGPVVNEQFF,TGTGCCAGCAGCTTAGGGGGGCCCGTTGTCAATGAGCAGTTCTTC
TRBD2,TRBV7-9,TRBJ2-3,NA,CASSLASGSGTDTQYF,TGTGCCAGCAGCTTAGCTAGCGGGAGCGGCACAGATACGCAGTATTTT
NA,TRBV2,TRBJ1-5,NA,CASKDKYSNQPQHF,TGTGCCAGCAAAGACAAATATAGCAATCAGCCCCAGCATTTT
NA,TRBV6-2/TRBV6-3,TRBJ2-7,NA,CASSYRRGGEQYF,TGTGCCAGCAGTTACAGGCGGGGAGGCGAGCAGTACTTC
TRBD1,TRBV18,TRBJ1-2,NA,CASSPDRGLYGYTF,TGTGCCAGCTCACCGGACAGGGGGCTCTATGGCTACACCTTC
TRBD1,TRBV2,TRBJ1-5,NA,CASSGTGGNQPQHF,TGTGCCAGCAGCGGAACAGGGGGCAATCAGCCCCAGCATTTT
TRBD2,TRBV18,TRBJ2-1,NA,CASSPARGRGNEQFF,TGTGCCAGCTCACCTGCTCGCGGGAGGGGCAATGAGCAGTTCTTC
TRBD2,TRBV13,TRBJ2-1,NA,CASSTVTLAGGNEQFF,TGTGCCAGCAGCACCGTGACACTAGCGGGGGGTAATGAGCAGTTCTTC